The 21 T cell receptor beta chains below come from one sample, sequenced in a study of blood T cell repertoires in COVID-19 (dated by TCRdb to about 2020). Libraries were prepared through the immunoSEQ multiplex PCR assay. The source is immuneACCESS, and TCRdb retained only in-frame sequences with V and J called. Part of the clones is not carried over; for the studies checked, unresolved V genes explain less than half of this, and the remainder is unexplained. Counted in this sample were 300,000 to 450,000 clones; around 89% of them appeared once. Approximately 3% of the sample goes to the ten largest clones. Sequencing was done on a sample of peripheral blood. The receptors shown here come from a young woman with COVID-19, enrolled during active disease.

J is TRBJ1-3 and V is TRBV7-8, with TRBD1 identical over 9 bases. V shed 5 bases, J shed 2 bases, and the junction held 7 bases outside the gene matches. Germline assignment: CDR1 SGHVS and CDR2 FQNEAQ. The length of the CDR3 is 16 residues. CDR3 sequence: CASSPTGTGPGNTIYF. Written as DNA, the CDR3 is TGTGCCAGCAGCCCAACCGGGACAGGGCCTGGAAACACCATATATTTT.

The V and J genes are TRBV7-2 and TRBJ2-7, with 10 bases identical to TRBD1. The V and J ends lost 5 bases and 2 bases, in that order; junction bases with no gene match: 6. CDR1 SGHTA and CDR2 FQGNSA come from the germline V gene. The CDR3 is 15 residues long. Written as DNA, the CDR3 is TGTGCCAGCAGCATAAGACAGGGGGCGACCTACGAGCAGTACTTC. It encodes CASSIRQGATYEQYF.

J is TRBJ2-1 and V is TRBV6-5; no clear D. CDR1 and CDR2 (germline): MNHEY, SVGAGI. Trimming removed 6 bases at V and 4 bases at J, with 7 bases between. The CDR3 totals 12 residues. The CDR3 DNA follows: TGTGCCAGCAGCCCGAGGTACAATGAGCAGTTCTTC. Protein: CASSPRYNEQFF.

The chain employs TRBV29-1 and TRBJ1-1; TRBD1 agrees at 10 bases. Germline V gene data show CDR1 as SQVTM and CDR2 as ANQGSEA. The CDR3 contains 12 residues. V was pared by 2 bases and J by 10 bases, with 4 bases of the junction left unmatched. CDR3 amino acids: CSVEFGQGVAFF. CDR3 DNA: TGCAGCGTTGAATTCGGACAGGGGGTAGCTTTCTTT.

The rearrangement joins TRBV7-9 to TRBJ2-3, with 15 bases aligning to TRBD2. Germline V lookup: CDR1 SEHNR, CDR2 FQNEAQ (reference sequence). Trimming removed 1 base from V and 5 bases from J; junction bases left unmatched: 10. The CDR3 length is 19 residues. The CDR3 loop is CASSLGSGLAGGHQDTQYF. CDR3 nucleotides: TGTGCCAGCAGCTTAGGGTCTGGACTAGCGGGGGGGCATCAAGATACGCAGTATTTT.

V and J are TRBV7-2 and TRBJ2-7; a weak D match, TRBD2 (7 bases). The CDR3 covers 15 residues. Germline CDR1 reads SGHTA; CDR2 reads FQGNSA. The V and J ends lost 7 bases and 5 bases respectively, with 21 bases between them. The CDR3 coding sequence is TGTGCCAGCAATAAAGGGGGGGGGCCCCGGGACGAGCAGTACTTC. Translated, it gives CASNKGGGPRDEQYF. Supplemented by reference TRBV7-2 and TRBJ2-7, the full variable domain reads GAGVSQSPSNKVTEKGKDVELRCDPISGHTALYWYRQSLGQGLEFLIYFQGNSAPDKSGLPSDRFSAERTGGSVSTLTIQRTQQEDSAVYLCASNKGGGPRDEQYFGPGTRLTVT.

The chain recombines TRBV25-1 with TRBJ1-1; D unclear. V was trimmed by 6 bases and J by 4 bases, leaving 12 bases between them. The CDR3 sequence is 13 residues long. Germline values: CDR1 MGHDK, CDR2 SYGVNS. DNA of the CDR3: TGTGCCAGCAGCCGTCCGGGAGCCACTGAAGCTTTCTTT. The encoded protein is CASSRPGATEAFF.

This clone was observed a single time. V gene TRBV6-1 combines with J gene TRBJ1-2; 9 nucleotides agree with TRBD1. In germline, CDR1 is MNHNS, CDR2 SASEGT. This CDR3 comprises 16 residues. V dropped 4 bases and J dropped 5; count of bases not matched to a gene: 11. In DNA form, the CDR3 reads TGTGCCAGCAGTGGCCGGGACAGGGAGGGTATTTATGGCTACACCTTC. Amino acid sequence: CASSGRDREGIYGYTF.

CDR3 protein: CASSQHSPGQGAGNTIYF. The CDR3 DNA reads TGTGCCAGCAGCCAACATTCTCCGGGACAGGGGGCTGGAAACACCATATATTTT. This chain connects TRBV3-1 (or the pseudogene TRBV3-2) to TRBJ1-3; 11 bases map to TRBD1. The V gene end was trimmed by 2 bases and the J gene end by 2 bases; junction bases not matched to a gene: 8. Germline CDR1 reads LGHDT; CDR2 reads YNNKEL (reference sequence). CDR3 size: 18 residues.

The chain employs TRBV15 and TRBJ1-3; 9 positions agree with TRBD1. There are 15 residues in the CDR3. Germline V gene data show CDR1 as LNHNV and CDR2 as YYDKDF (reference sequence). V gave up 3 bases and J gave up 4 bases; unmatched junction bases: 4. The CDR3 loop reads CATSRGQGSGNTIYF. CDR3 sequence (DNA): TGTGCCACCAGCAGGGGACAGGGTTCAGGAAACACCATATATTTT.

This rearrangement joins TRBV29-1 to TRBJ1-1; maybe TRBD1 (5 bases). Germline values: CDR1 SQVTM, CDR2 ANQGSEA. The CDR3 contains 13 residues. Between the trimmed V and J ends, which lost 1 base and 1 base, there was a span of 7 bases. Here the CDR3 DNA reads TGCAGCGTTGAAGGAACAGGGAACACTGAAGCTTTCTTT. Translation gives CSVEGTGNTEAFF.

The rearrangement joins TRBV24-1 to TRBJ1-2; no clear D. V lost 9 bases and J lost 0, with 7 bases in between. The CDR3 is made up of 12 amino acids. Germline loops: CDR1 KGHDR, CDR2 SFDVKD. The CDR3 DNA sequence: TGTGCCACCCTAGATCCTAACTATGGCTACACCTTC. Amino acid sequence: CATLDPNYGYTF.

The chain joins TRBV29-1 to TRBJ2-1, with 7 bases identical to TRBD1. The CDR3 length is 13 residues. V shed 7 bases, J shed 2 bases, and the junction held 5 bases outside the gene matches. Per the germline V gene, CDR1 is SQVTM and CDR2 is ANQGSEA. Here the CDR3 reads CSEGQPTYNEQFF. In DNA, the CDR3 is TGCAGCGAGGGACAGCCGACCTACAATGAGCAGTTCTTC.

The chain carries TRBV4-2 and TRBJ1-2; no clear D gene. V was cut by 1 base and J by 7 bases, with 19 bases left in between. The CDR3 has 16 residues. Germline CDR1 is LGHNA and CDR2 is YNFKEQ. CDR3 DNA: TGTGCCAGCAGCCAAGCAAGTATTTTAAGGAGCGCTGGCTACACCTTC. Protein: CASSQASILRSAGYTF.

The genes are TRBV19 and TRBJ1-5; a possible D gene is TRBD1 (5 bases). CDR3 length: 14 amino acids. The germline CDR1 and CDR2 sequences are LNHDA and SQIVND (reference sequence). Trimming pared 6 bases from V and 3 bases from J, leaving 12 bases between. CDR3 sequence (DNA): TGTGCCAGTAGAGTTGTCAGGGACAATCAGCCCCAGCATTTT. Translation gives CASRVVRDNQPQHF.

This clone was picked up many times. The chain recombines TRBV4-3 with TRBJ2-1, with 11 bases aligning to TRBD2. CDR1 is LGHNA, CDR2 YSLEER, per germline. The CDR3 runs to 16 residues. The ends lost 5 bases at V and 6 bases at J; junction bases unmatched: 9. CDR3 protein: CASSVSLAGEGNEQFF. The CDR3, as DNA: TGCGCCAGCAGCGTTTCACTAGCGGGAGAAGGCAATGAGCAGTTCTTC.

J is TRBJ2-7 and V is TRBV7-9, with a weak D call TRBD1 (5 bases). The CDR3 runs to 14 residues. Per the germline V gene, CDR1 is SEHNR and CDR2 is FQNEAQ (reference sequence). V was shortened by 1 base and J by 6 bases, with 13 bases between the two germline ends. CDR3 residues: CASSLDQGEVEQYV. The CDR3 DNA reads as TGTGCCAGCAGCTTAGATCAGGGCGAGGTCGAGCAGTACGTC.

V is TRBV6-2 or TRBV6-3 and J is TRBJ1-3; D remains ambiguous. The CDR3 consists of 15 residues. The germline CDR1 and CDR2 sequences are MNHEY and SVGEGT. V shed 2 bases and J shed 4 bases, with 12 bases lying between them. In nucleotides, the CDR3 is TGTGCCAGCAGTTACCGGGATTTTGGCGGAAACACCATATATTTT. Protein product: CASSYRDFGGNTIYF.

V usage is TRBV5-6 and J usage is TRBJ2-3; TRBD2 matches at 9 bases. The CDR3 runs 14 residues. Germline trimming cut 4 bases from V and 2 bases from J; bases unmatched to any gene: 2. Per the germline V gene, CDR1 is SGHDT and CDR2 is YYEEEE. The CDR3 DNA follows: TGTGCCAGCAGCCTAGCGGGGCCCACAGATACGCAGTATTTT. Translation: CASSLAGPTDTQYF.

The chain employs TRBV18 and TRBJ2-3; 9 nucleotides match TRBD2. Germline values: CDR1 KGHSH, CDR2 LQKENI. There are 17 residues in the CDR3. Trimming cost V 1 base and J 1 base; bases outside gene matches: 6. The CDR3 DNA sequence: TGTGCCAGCTCACCACGGCTAGCGGGGATTGGCACAGATACGCAGTATTTT. Translated, it gives CASSPRLAGIGTDTQYF.

The V and J genes are TRBV9 and TRBJ2-2; TRBD1 aligns across 7 bases. J gave up 3 bases and V 2 bases, and 4 bases lay outside the gene matches. CDR3 length: 15 amino acids. CDR1 is SGDLS, CDR2 YYNGEE, per germline. The CDR3: CASSVGTVHTGELFF. CDR3 in DNA: TGTGCCAGCAGCGTGGGGACAGTACACACCGGGGAGCTGTTTTTT.